This T cell receptor (beta chain) was profiled in a study of tissue T cells after allogeneic stem cell transplantation. CDR3 length: 14 residues. From germline, CDR1 is SEHNR and CDR2 FQNEAQ (reference sequence). V was shortened by 2 bases and J by 8 bases, with 12 bases between the two germline ends. Only in-frame clones appear in the TCRdb table, and some are missing; sequencing was by immunoSEQ multiplex PCR. The sample consists of about 25,000 clones, more than 60% of them appearing once. The sequence was obtained from an older female donor with lung cancer. The chain couples TRBV7-9 to TRBJ1-4; no definite D call. This specimen was tissue from the ileum, taken at autopsy. The CDR3 region has the DNA TGTGCCAGCAGCTTATCAGGAACGAACGAAAAACTGTTTTTT. Translating it yields CASSLSGTNEKLFF.